This entry features one TCR beta chain sequence. The entry originates in a study of blood T cells in healthy people across ages. The use of a sample-barcoded 5' primer and a J-beta primer mix characterized a second PCR of 7 to 11 cycles. TCRdb passed the 5' RACE reads through MiXCR, listing each CDR3 protein once. The sample includes over 500,000 distinct CDR3 sequences, around a quarter of them seen just once. These sequences were also reported in another study, on T cells of mothers and their children. As that report states: Thymic selection shapes TCR recombination output similarly in related and unrelated pairs.

This clonotype was sampled from a boy aged 2 to 9 in good health. The sequenced sample was blood.

CDR3: CASSQRTSGPYEQYF. The CDR3 coding sequence is TGCGCCAGCAGCCAACGGACTAGCGGTCCCTACGAGCAGTACTTC. This sequence joins TRBV4-1 and TRBJ2-7; TRBD2 matches at 10 bases. J lost 2 bases, V lost 2 bases, and 3 bases had no gene match. Germline V gene lookup returns CDR1 MGHRA and CDR2 YSYEKL. This CDR3 is built from 15 residues.